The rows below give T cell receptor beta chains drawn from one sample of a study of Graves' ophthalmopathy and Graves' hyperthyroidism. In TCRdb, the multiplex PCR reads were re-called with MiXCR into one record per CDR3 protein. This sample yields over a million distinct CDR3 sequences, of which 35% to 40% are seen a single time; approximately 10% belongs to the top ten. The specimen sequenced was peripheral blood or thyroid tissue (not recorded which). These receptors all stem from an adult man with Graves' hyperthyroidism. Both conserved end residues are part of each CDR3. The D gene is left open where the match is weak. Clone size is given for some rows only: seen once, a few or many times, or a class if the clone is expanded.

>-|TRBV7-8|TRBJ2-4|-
CASSLTQKAKNIQYF
TGTGCCAGCAGCTTAACCCAAAAAGCCAAAAACATTCAGTACTTC
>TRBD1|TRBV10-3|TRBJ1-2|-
CAISRDSSYGYTF
TGTGCCATCAGTCGGGACAGCAGCTATGGCTACACCTTC
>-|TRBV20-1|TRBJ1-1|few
CSARGGVTEAFF
TGCAGTGCTAGGGGAGGGGTGACTGAAGCTTTCTTT
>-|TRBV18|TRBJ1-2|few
CASSPPSRVEGYTF
TGTGCCAGCTCACCACCCAGCCGGGTTGAAGGCTACACCTTC
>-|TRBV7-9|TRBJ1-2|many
CASSPLGGRSYGYTF
TGTGCCAGCAGTCCTCTCGGGGGGCGCAGTTACGGCTACACCTTC
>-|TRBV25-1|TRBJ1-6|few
CASSPRTERSGSPLHF
TGTGCCAGCTCACCCAGGACTGAACGCTCGGGGTCACCCCTCCACTTT
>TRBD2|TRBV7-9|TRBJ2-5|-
CASSSRLASGSYQETQYF
TGTGCCAGCAGCTCCCGCCTCGCTAGCGGGAGCTACCAAGAGACCCAGTACTTC
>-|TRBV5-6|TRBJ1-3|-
CASSLGLQVSAGNTIYF
TGTGCCAGCAGCTTGGGCCTCCAGGTTTCTGCTGGAAACACCATATATTTT
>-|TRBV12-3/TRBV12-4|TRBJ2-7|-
CASRQAPSSYEQYF
TGTGCCAGCAGACAGGCCCCGTCGTCCTACGAGCAGTACTTC
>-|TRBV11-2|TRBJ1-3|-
CASSLAPGVSRSSGNTIYF
TGTGCCAGCAGCTTAGCCCCGGGCGTTTCTCGCAGCTCTGGAAACACCATATATTTT
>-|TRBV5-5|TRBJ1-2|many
CASSNQVEPKNGYTF
TGTGCCAGCAGTAACCAAGTCGAGCCAAAAAATGGCTACACCTTC
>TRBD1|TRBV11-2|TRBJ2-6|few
CASSVLTGAGANVLTF
TGTGCCAGCAGTGTTCTGACAGGGGCCGGGGCCAACGTCCTGACTTTC
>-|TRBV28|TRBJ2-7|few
CASRPGPEQYF
TGTGCCAGCAGACCGGGACCCGAGCAGTACTTC
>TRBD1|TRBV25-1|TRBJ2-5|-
CTSRDLTGIAETQYF
TGTACCAGCAGAGATCTGACAGGGATTGCAGAGACCCAGTACTTC
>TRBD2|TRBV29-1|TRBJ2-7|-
CSAETELAGGTNEQYF
TGCAGCGCAGAAACGGAACTAGCGGGAGGGACCAACGAGCAGTACTTC
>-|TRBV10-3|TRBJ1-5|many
CAISERGASNQPQHF
TGTGCCATCAGTGAACGGGGGGCGAGCAATCAGCCCCAGCATTTT
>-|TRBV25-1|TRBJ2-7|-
CASSELRDFYEQYF
TGTGCCAGCAGTGAGCTCCGGGACTTCTACGAGCAGTACTTC
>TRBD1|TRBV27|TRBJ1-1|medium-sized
CASRGTGVMNTEAFF
TGTGCCAGCCGGGGGACAGGGGTCATGAACACTGAAGCTTTCTTT
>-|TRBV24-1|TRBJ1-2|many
CATSDPRYWGYTF
TGTGCCACCAGTGATCCGCGGTATTGGGGCTACACCTTC
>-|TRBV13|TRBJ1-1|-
CASSDKRQGTPLNTEAFF
TGTGCCAGCAGCGACAAGAGGCAGGGGACGCCACTGAACACTGAAGCTTTCTTT
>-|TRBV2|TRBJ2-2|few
CASSTHQNTGELFF
TGTGCCAGCAGTACCCATCAGAACACCGGGGAGCTGTTTTTT
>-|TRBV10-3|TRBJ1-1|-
CAISERGENEAFF
TGTGCCATCAGTGAGCGGGGAGAGAATGAAGCTTTCTTT
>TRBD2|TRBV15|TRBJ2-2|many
CATSRPGTRDTGELFF
TGTGCCACCAGCCGCCCCGGGACTAGGGACACCGGGGAGCTGTTTTTT
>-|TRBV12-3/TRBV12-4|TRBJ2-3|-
CASSEVQGGSQYF
TGTGCCAGCAGTGAAGTACAGGGAGGGTCGCAGTATTTT
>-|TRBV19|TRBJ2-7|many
CASSIGEGIYEQYF
TGTGCCAGTAGTATAGGAGAAGGGATCTACGAGCAGTACTTC
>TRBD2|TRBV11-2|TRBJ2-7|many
CASTGSGGGYYEQYF
TGTGCCAGCACAGGGTCGGGCGGGGGGTACTACGAGCAGTACTTC
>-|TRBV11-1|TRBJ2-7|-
CASTPARTSPYEQYF
TGTGCCAGCACCCCCGCGAGAACTAGCCCCTACGAGCAGTACTTC
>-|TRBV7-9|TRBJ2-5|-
CASSLGGAYQETQYF
TGTGCCAGCAGCTTAGGGGGGGCGTACCAAGAGACCCAGTACTTC
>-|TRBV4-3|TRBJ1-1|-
CASSQEGGGPGPNTEAFF
TGCGCCAGCAGCCAAGAGGGGGGGGGTCCGGGACCGAACACTGAAGCTTTCTTT
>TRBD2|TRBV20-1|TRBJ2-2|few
CSAKGLAGENTGELFF
TGCAGTGCTAAGGGACTAGCGGGGGAGAACACCGGGGAGCTGTTTTTT
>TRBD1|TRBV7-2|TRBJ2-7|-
CASSLQTGMGYEQYF
TGTGCCAGCAGCTTACAGACAGGGATGGGCTACGAGCAGTACTTC
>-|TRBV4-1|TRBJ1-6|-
CASSPSATSPYNSPLHF
TGCGCCAGCAGCCCCTCGGCCACATCCCCCTATAATTCACCCCTCCACTTT
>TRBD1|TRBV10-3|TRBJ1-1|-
CAISDGTGEGEAFF
TGTGCCATCAGCGACGGGACAGGGGAAGGTGAAGCTTTCTTT
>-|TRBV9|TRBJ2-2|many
CASSANTGTNTGELFF
TGTGCCAGCAGCGCAAACACCGGGACGAACACCGGGGAGCTGTTTTTT
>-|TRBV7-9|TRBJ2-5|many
CASRQPGDQETQYF
TGTGCCAGCAGACAACCGGGGGACCAAGAGACCCAGTACTTC
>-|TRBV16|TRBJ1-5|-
CASSQFAGGHQPQHF
TGTGCCAGCAGCCAATTCGCGGGAGGACATCAGCCCCAGCATTTT
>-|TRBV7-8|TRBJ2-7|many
CASSLPGAGYEQYF
TGTGCCAGCAGCTTACCGGGGGCAGGGTACGAGCAGTACTTC
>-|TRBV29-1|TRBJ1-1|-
CSAVTEAFF
TGCAGCGCCGTCACTGAAGCTTTCTTT
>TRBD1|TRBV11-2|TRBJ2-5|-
CASSSNRGTGIQETQYF
TGTGCCAGCAGCTCAAACCGAGGGACAGGAATCCAAGAGACCCAGTACTTC
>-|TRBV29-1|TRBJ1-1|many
CSGKDLNTEAFF
TGCAGCGGGAAAGATCTAAACACTGAAGCTTTCTTT
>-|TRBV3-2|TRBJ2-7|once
CASSHSRGSEQYF
TGTGCCAGCAGCCATTCCAGGGGAAGCGAGCAGTACTTC
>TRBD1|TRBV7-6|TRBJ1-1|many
CASSERYRGRNTEAFF
TGTGCCAGCAGCGAGCGTTACAGGGGAAGGAACACTGAAGCTTTCTTT
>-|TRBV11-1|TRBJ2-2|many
CASSHSVNTGELFF
TGTGCCAGCAGCCACAGCGTTAACACCGGGGAGCTGTTTTTT
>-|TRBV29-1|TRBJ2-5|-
CSVEGAGAETQYF
TGCAGCGTTGAGGGGGCAGGGGCAGAGACCCAGTACTTC
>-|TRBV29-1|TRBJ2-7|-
CSLALGEQYF
TGCAGCTTGGCCTTGGGCGAGCAGTACTTC
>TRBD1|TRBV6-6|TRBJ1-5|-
CASSSTGVYQPQHF
TGTGCCAGCAGTTCTACAGGGGTCTATCAGCCCCAGCATTTT
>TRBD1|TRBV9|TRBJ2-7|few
CASSRPGQGRYEQYF
TGTGCCAGCAGCCGCCCGGGACAGGGTCGCTACGAGCAGTACTTC
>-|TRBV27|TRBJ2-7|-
CASSSIIGQYEQYF
TGTGCCAGCAGTTCGATTATAGGACAGTACGAGCAGTACTTC
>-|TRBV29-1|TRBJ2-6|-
CSVELRQGANVLTF
TGCAGCGTTGAATTGCGTCAGGGGGCCAACGTCCTGACTTTC
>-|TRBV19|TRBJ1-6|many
CASRDTGYSPLHF
TGTGCCAGTAGGGACACAGGTTATTCACCCCTCCACTTT
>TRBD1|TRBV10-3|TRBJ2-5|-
CARRGQGTQYF
TGTGCCAGGCGAGGACAGGGGACCCAGTACTTC
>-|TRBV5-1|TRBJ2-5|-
CASSSPPPQGTQYF
TGCGCCAGCAGCTCCCCGCCTCCCCAGGGGACCCAGTACTTC
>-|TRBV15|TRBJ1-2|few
CATTGSDGYTF
TGTGCCACCACCGGGTCGGATGGCTACACCTTC
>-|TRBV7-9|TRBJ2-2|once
CASSFEAAGELFF
TGTGCCAGCAGCTTCGAGGCGGCCGGGGAGCTGTTTTTT
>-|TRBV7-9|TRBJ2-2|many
CASSFHTGELFF
TGTGCCAGCAGCTTTCACACCGGGGAGCTGTTTTTT
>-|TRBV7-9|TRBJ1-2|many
CASSATGPNSYGYTF
TGTGCCAGCAGCGCCACAGGGCCAAACAGCTATGGCTACACCTTC
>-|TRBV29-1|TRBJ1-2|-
CSVGEGRGNYGYTF
TGCAGCGTTGGGGAAGGCAGGGGCAACTATGGCTACACCTTC